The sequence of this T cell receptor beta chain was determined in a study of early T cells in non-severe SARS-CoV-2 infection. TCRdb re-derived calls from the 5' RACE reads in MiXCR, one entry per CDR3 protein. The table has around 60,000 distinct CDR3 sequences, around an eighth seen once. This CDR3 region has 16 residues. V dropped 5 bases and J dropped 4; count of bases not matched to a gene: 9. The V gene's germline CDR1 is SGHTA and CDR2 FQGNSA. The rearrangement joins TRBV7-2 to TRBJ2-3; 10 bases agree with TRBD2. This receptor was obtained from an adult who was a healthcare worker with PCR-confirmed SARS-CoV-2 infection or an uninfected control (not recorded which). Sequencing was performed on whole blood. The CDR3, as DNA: TGTGCCAGCAGCATGAAGCGGGGGGGCCGGGCAGATACGCAGTATTTT. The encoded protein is CASSMKRGGRADTQYF.